Listed below are T cell receptor beta chains from one sample, sequenced in a study of human T cells and chemical hapten exposure. TCRdb recomputed calls from the RACE reads with MiXCR, one row per CDR3 protein. This table holds 360,000 or so distinct CDR3 sequences, about 6% found once. The sample was whole blood, taken in connection with sensitization to the hapten diphenylcyclopropenone (DPC). The receptors were sampled from a woman between 18 and 29 years old with alopecia areata. Some clones in this sample may be carry-over from other donors' samples. CDR3s include the opening cysteine and the closing phenylalanine or tryptophan. The order of the fields is J gene, V gene, clone size, CDR3 protein. Clone sizes are given selectively: once, few, many, or a class where the clone is expanded.

TRBJ1-1,TRBV6-2/TRBV6-3,-,CASRPAPKQNTEAFF
TRBJ1-1,TRBV5-5,many,CASSTDRGYTEAFF
TRBJ1-1,TRBV7-9,many,CASSYRGSAGNTEAFF
TRBJ2-1,TRBV3-1,-,CASSHPGTGDNEQFF
TRBJ1-2,TRBV5-4,many,CASSLAPPGHLTSNYGYTF
TRBJ1-4,TRBV5-1,once,CASTPGDYNEKLFF
TRBJ2-5,TRBV20-1,many,CSARDIETQYF
TRBJ2-7,TRBV20-1,few,CSAKQGPYEQYF
TRBJ1-1,TRBV6-2/TRBV6-3,few,CASSYGRELNTEAFF
TRBJ2-3,TRBV12-3/TRBV12-4,-,CASRAHMDRARDTQYF
TRBJ2-7,TRBV28,-,CASSRRQGSYGQYF
TRBJ2-2,TRBV28,-,CASSSQGGTGELFF
TRBJ1-6,TRBV20-1,many,CSASQTRDSPLHF
TRBJ2-3,TRBV6-1,-,CASIGPAGRTDTQYF
TRBJ1-5,TRBV15,many,CATSRDHLDQPQHF
TRBJ2-1,TRBV11-3,many,CASSLDQAGSASYNEQFF
TRBJ2-7,TRBV5-1,many,CASSLAQHQTYEQYF
TRBJ1-1,TRBV28,-,CASLNYRDRYMTTEAFF
TRBJ1-2,TRBV5-1,many,CASSLGDRAGGGYTF
TRBJ1-4,TRBV5-1,-,CASSLDIPAQGAEKLFF
TRBJ2-7,TRBV5-8,-,CASSLIVQPYEQYF
TRBJ1-1,TRBV18,many,CASSPRQGVGGTEAFF
TRBJ2-1,TRBV20-1,-,CSAKILAGDFNEQFF
TRBJ2-3,TRBV20-1,-,CSARDFGTGERDTQYF
TRBJ1-1,TRBV14,many,CASSHVQGSNTEAFF
TRBJ2-2,TRBV24-1,many,CATSESRGAGELFF
TRBJ1-1,TRBV7-9,many,CASSLSSSWGAEAFF
TRBJ2-7,TRBV7-9,few,CASSSGQLLTYEQYF
TRBJ2-5,TRBV5-6,few,CASSFLRGVSQETQYF
TRBJ1-1,TRBV7-2,many,CASSLRTEHTEAFF
TRBJ1-2,TRBV6-6,many,CASSSVPGTGAYTF
TRBJ2-3,TRBV29-1,many,CSAGTTNTQYF
TRBJ2-1,TRBV7-2,-,CASSLAPVQTNEQFF